This T cell receptor (beta chain) appears in the sequencing data of a study of T cell repertoires in cytomegalovirus infection. Turning to this clonotype: The antigen remains unidentified.

TCRdb re-analysed the reads in MiXCR, keeping a single row per CDR3 protein. The sample has approximately 110,000 distinct CDR3 sequences; roughly 39% are singletons. General study findings and limits: CMV-specific TCR beta clonotypes restricted by HLA-C were the ones dominating the ex vivo response.

Germline CDR1 and CDR2: SGHTA and FQGTGA. The CDR3 loop spans 16 amino acids. V dropped 3 bases and J dropped 0 bases, with 12 bases sitting between them. The receptor was derived from a human donor in good health (CMV status not recorded). Some clones in this sample may be carry-over from other donors' samples. Sequenced here: CD8+ T cells from cultured PBMCs, sampled from culture after CMV antigen stimulation. The chain recombines TRBV7-3 with TRBJ2-1; tentatively, D is TRBD2 (7 bases). The CDR3 reads CASSLEGGLSYNEQFF. The CDR3 DNA sequence: TGTGCCAGCAGCTTGGAGGGGGGGCTCTCCTACAATGAGCAGTTCTTC.